This TCR beta chain is drawn from a study of brain T cells in children with intractable seizures. General observations from the study: Clones missing pre-surgery may reflect undersampling of that blood sample. Viral specificity was inferred only from CDR3 similarity; HCMV serostatus was unknown.

Of note for this clone: Antigen specificity is unknown.

Libraries were prepared by immunoSEQ multiplex PCR; TCRdb keeps only in-frame clonotypes and omits some of them. The table records about 340,000 clones, roughly 92% of them present only once. Germline CDR1 is SGHDN and CDR2 is FVKESK. The length of the CDR3 is 17 residues. The ends were cut back, 0 bases at V and 0 bases at J, with 14 bases in the middle. Time point defined: blood from clinic visit 5 months post-surgery; TSC patient then seizure free. The sequenced cases were selected for having the highest brain T cell transcript signatures. At least one anti-epileptic drug was given before surgery. The source material was peripheral blood, sampled approximately 5 months after surgery. This receptor was identified in a boy in the first two years of life with tuberous sclerosis and intractable seizures. The V call is TRBV14, the J call TRBJ1-1; D remains unclear. CDR3 sequence: CASSQDNRGGMNTEAFF. The CDR3 nucleotides read TGTGCCAGCAGCCAAGACAACCGTGGAGGGATGAACACTGAAGCTTTCTTT.